This T cell receptor beta chain is from a study of blood T cell repertoires in COVID-19. Some clones are missing from TCRdb's copy, which holds only in-frame ones; the method was immunoSEQ multiplex PCR. The sample lists over 200,000 clones, 84% occurring once. Those enrolled, adults aged roughly 18 to 100 years, came from about two dozen US areas. Cohort 3 donors were reported recovered after two negative PCRs, clearance, or symptom resolution. Germline V gene data show CDR1 as SGHVS and CDR2 as FQNEAQ. This CDR3 contains 14 residues. Trimming removed 4 bases from V and 11 bases from J; junction bases left unmatched: 10.

This sequence originates from a woman in her thirties or forties who had recovered from COVID-19. The chain combines TRBV7-8 with TRBJ1-5; TRBD1 aligns across 8 bases. Sequencing input: PBMCs or T cells enriched from blood (not recorded which). The CDR3 region is CASSSIPDRAAQHF. The CDR3 coding sequence is TGTGCCAGCAGCTCAATACCGGACAGGGCGGCCCAGCATTTT.